Detailed here is one T cell receptor (beta chain). No antigen is known for it. Recipients received nonmyeloablative bone marrow transplants from related graft donors, with transient mixed chimerism. CD4+CD25+CD127- Tregs, CD4+CD25- non-Tregs, CD4 and CD8 cells were sorted. The data derive from a study of Tregs in tolerant kidney transplant recipients. General study findings and limits: In tolerant patients, donor-specific Tregs outgrew total Tregs, suggesting antigen-driven expansion. Validation in larger populations is needed because few patients were studied.

This CDR3 spans 11 amino acids. Looked up from germline, CDR1 is MDHEN and CDR2 is SYDVKM. Between the trimmed V and J ends, which lost 5 bases and 7 bases, there was a span of 9 bases. Clones were sequenced by immunoSEQ multiplex PCR, and TCRdb holds only the in-frame ones, with some missing. This table has around 50,000 clones, roughly nine tenths appearing once. V usage is TRBV28 and J usage is TRBJ2-7; no clear D. The source was CD8+ T cells from blood (PBMCs), collected 12 months after the transplant. The clonotype originates from a human patient who received a combined kidney and bone marrow transplant. The graft donor may account for some of the T cells. The CDR3 DNA sequence: TGTGCCAGCAGTACGGGTTGGGAGCAGTACTTC. Amino acid sequence: CASSTGWEQYF.